This record concerns one T cell receptor (beta chain) sequence. This entry comes from a study of shared clonotypes between healthy human individuals. The deep-level immunoSEQ assay was used. Profiled with immunoSEQ multiplex PCR; TCRdb holds only in-frame clones, not every one. The data show around 500,000 clones, around 73% seen once. This receptor was obtained from a woman aged 40 to 50 in good health. Some clones in this sample may be carry-over from other donors' samples. The sample consisted of PBMCs.

CDR3 amino acids: CASSEMRRGSDEQFF. The DNA of the CDR3 is TGTGCCAGCAGTGAAATGAGACGGGGAAGCGATGAGCAGTTCTTC. The gene calls are TRBV6-1 and TRBJ2-1; a weak D match, TRBD2 (5 bases). V lost 2 bases and J lost 8, with 16 bases in between. Germline-derived CDR1 and CDR2 are MNHNS and SASEGT. The CDR3 spans 15 residues.